Included here is one T cell receptor (beta chain) sequence, with context. Antigen specificity is unknown. The data were obtained in a study of T cell responses to AZD1222 COVID-19 vaccine. Study conclusions and caveats: The breadth and depth of Spike-specific TCRs increased once two AZD1222 doses had been given. Distributed over spike, vaccine-associated CD4 TCRs predominated at 160-218 and 743-854. Only five or six individuals given AZD1222 were seropositive at baseline.

V was cut by 2 bases and J by 0 bases, with 8 bases left in between. Germline CDR1 and CDR2: MNHEY and SMNVEV (reference sequence). The CDR3 is made up of 16 amino acids. TCRdb's table, derived via immunoSEQ multiplex PCR, lists solely in-frame clones and lacks some. This sample has around 100,000 clones, with about 91% found just once. This chain uses TRBV27 with TRBJ1-6; D ambiguous. The sample here was peripheral blood, taken on day 0 of AZD1222 vaccination. This receptor was taken from an adult in good health. This CDR3 reads CASSLSRSSYNSPLHF. The CDR3 DNA reads as TGTGCCAGCAGTTTAAGTCGGAGCTCCTATAATTCACCCCTCCACTTT.